Listed here are 27 T cell receptor beta chains from one sample, sequenced in a study of T-cell reconstitution after alpha-beta-depleted transplantation in children. Preparing the TCRbeta library involved the use of unique molecular identifiers. TCRdb fed the PCR reads into MiXCR, producing one record per CDR3 protein. The sample lists 490,000 or so distinct CDR3 sequences; about an eighth were seen once. This specimen was PBMCs from the stem cell graft donor, taken from the stem cell graft. The receptors here all came from a human donor who donated a stem cell graft to a child with combined immunodeficiency.

This clonotype showed up just a few times. This rearrangement joins TRBV20-1 to TRBJ2-1, with 8 bases identical to TRBD1. The CDR3 loop spans 14 amino acids. Germline CDR1 and CDR2: DFQATT and SNEGSKA (reference sequence). The ends lost 6 bases at V and 3 bases at J; junction bases unmatched: 7. The CDR3 coding sequence is TGCAGTGCGCAGGACAGGGCGGTCTACAATGAGCAGTTCTTC. Amino acid sequence: CSAQDRAVYNEQFF.

There are many counts of this clonotype. The chain links TRBV15 to TRBJ1-6; weak D call: TRBD1 (6 bases). This CDR3 is built from 15 residues. Trimming took 3 bases from V and 4 from J, leaving 10 bases between them. Germline V gives CDR1 LNHNV, CDR2 YYDKDF (reference sequence). The CDR3 DNA is TGTGCCACCAGCAGCGGACAGCTTTATAATTCACCCCTCCACTTT. Its protein is CATSSGQLYNSPLHF.

This clonotype has a handful of counts. The V call is TRBV12-3 or TRBV12-4, the J call TRBJ1-2; D gene unclear. CDR3 size: 13 residues. Trimming stripped 0 bases from V and 7 bases from J, with 9 bases between. The CDR3 DNA reads TGTGCCAGCAGTTTAGCGCTGAACATTGGCTACACCTTC. Translating gives CASSLALNIGYTF.

Only a few counts were recorded for this clonotype. V usage is TRBV7-3 and J usage is TRBJ2-3; D might be TRBD1 (5 bases). CDR3 length equals 14 residues. With 5 bases removed from V and 4 bases from J, the gap between germline ends came to 13 bases. Germline V CDR1 and CDR2: SGHTA, FQGTGA. CDR3 residues: CASSNSGFADTQYF. DNA for the CDR3: TGTGCCAGCAGCAACTCAGGGTTCGCAGATACGCAGTATTTT.

This clonotype was picked up one time. The chain couples TRBV9 to TRBJ2-6; 7 nucleotides align to TRBD2. The length of the CDR3 is 16 residues. V trimming: 4 bases; J trimming: 3 bases; junction bases outside the gene matches: 7. CDR1 is SGDLS, CDR2 YYNGEE, per germline. Written as DNA, the CDR3 is TGTGCCAGCAGCACCAGGGAGGGTTTTGGGGCCAACGTCCTGACTTTC. Translation gives CASSTREGFGANVLTF.

This clonotype was seen more than once but under ten times. V and J are TRBV29-1 and TRBJ2-1; D ambiguous. Looked up from germline, CDR1 is SQVTM and CDR2 is ANQGSEA. The V end lost 1 base, the J end lost 0 bases, and 10 bases lay between the germline ends. The CDR3 is 15 residues long. The CDR3 loop reads CSVEAGDSSYNEQFF. CDR3 DNA sequence: TGCAGCGTTGAAGCTGGAGATAGCTCCTACAATGAGCAGTTCTTC.

This clonotype appeared a few times. This sequence joins TRBV9 and TRBJ2-5, with TRBD2 matching over 16 bases. The CDR3 is 16 amino acids. Trimming removed 5 bases from V and 5 bases from J; junction bases left unmatched: 6. Per germline, CDR1 SGDLS and CDR2 YYNGEE. CDR3: CASRGLAGGPWETQYF. The CDR3 nucleotides read TGTGCCAGCAGGGGACTAGCGGGAGGGCCTTGGGAGACCCAGTACTTC. Variable domain in full (rest from reference TRBV9 and TRBJ2-5): DSGVTQTPKHLITATGQRVTLRCSPRSGDLSVYWYQQSLDQGLQFLIQYYNGEERAKGNILERFSAQQFPDLHSELNLSSLELGDSALYFCASRGLAGGPWETQYFGPGTRLLVL.

This clonotype was observed many times. The chain employs TRBV12-3 or TRBV12-4 and TRBJ2-7, with 7 bases lining up with TRBD1. The ends lost 5 bases at V and 6 bases at J; junction bases unmatched: 4. The CDR3 runs 12 residues. The CDR3 nucleotides read TGTGCCAGCAGTGACGACAGGGCCGAGCAGTACTTC. Protein sequence: CASSDDRAEQYF.

V gene TRBV4-1 combines with J gene TRBJ2-3, with TRBD2 identical over 14 bases. The CDR3 is made up of 17 amino acids. V was clipped by 3 bases and J by 2 bases; unmatched bases: 4. Germline CDR1 reads MGHRA; CDR2 reads YSYEKL. The CDR3 coding sequence is TGCGCCAGCAGCCACGGGACTAGCGGGGGAGACACAGATACGCAGTATTTT. The encoded protein is CASSHGTSGGDTDTQYF.

Only a few counts were recorded for this clonotype. The CDR3 reads CSARDQATRVGEQFF. The CDR3 DNA is TGCAGTGCTAGAGATCAGGCTACACGGGTTGGTGAGCAGTTCTTC. The chain uses TRBV20-1 and TRBJ2-1; D not certain. Germline V gene data show CDR1 as DFQATT and CDR2 as SNEGSKA (reference sequence). With 0 bases removed from V and 9 bases from J, the gap between germline ends came to 18 bases. The CDR3 runs 15 residues.

The sample holds a few counts of this clonotype. The germline gene is not matched at one end of the junction; a read error may be the cause. V and J are TRBV7-9 and TRBJ2-5; 7 bases are a match to TRBD2. The CDR3 is 15 amino acids. From germline, CDR1 is SEHNR and CDR2 FQNEAQ (reference sequence). This CDR3 is CASSLGEGSRETQYF. The CDR3 DNA sequence: TGTGCCAGCAGTTTAGGGGAGGGTTCCAGAGAGACCCAGTACTTC. Drawing the rest from reference TRBV7-9 and TRBJ2-5, the complete variable domain is DTGVSQNPRHKITKRGQNVTFRCDPISEHNRLYWYRQTLGQGPEFLTYFQNEAQLEKSRLLSDRFSAERPKGSFSTLEIQRTEQGDSAMYLCASSLGEGSRETQYFGPGTRLLVL.

This clonotype was observed at least ten times. The chain is built from TRBV24-1 and TRBJ2-1; D unclear. The germline V gene encodes CDR1 KGHDR and CDR2 SFDVKD. This CDR3 has 14 amino acids. V was shortened by 4 bases and J by 5 bases, with 11 bases between the two germline ends. CDR3 DNA sequence: TGTGCCACCAGTGACCCCACACCTGACAATGAGCAGTTCTTC. It codes for CATSDPTPDNEQFF.

This clonotype was counted a few times. V is TRBV12-5 and J is TRBJ2-7, with 8 bases aligning to TRBD1. The CDR3 is made up of 16 amino acids. V lost 2 bases, J lost 5 bases, and 11 bases stayed unmatched. CDR1 and CDR2 from the germline V gene are LGHNT and FRNRAP. CDR3 in DNA: TGTGCTAGTGGTTTGATCTCCGGACAGGGACGCGACGAGCAGTACTTC. Amino acid sequence: CASGLISGQGRDEQYF.

This clonotype was observed a handful of times. The genes are TRBV9 and TRBJ2-1, with 8 positions matching TRBD2. Germline CDR1 and CDR2: SGDLS and YYNGEE. The CDR3 has 17 residues. V gave up 3 bases and J gave up 3 bases; unmatched junction bases: 11. CDR3 residues: CASSDRFREGLYNEQFF. In nucleotides, the CDR3 is TGTGCCAGCAGCGATCGGTTTCGGGAGGGCCTCTACAATGAGCAGTTCTTC.

This clonotype has at least ten counts. The CDR3 DNA reads TGTGCCAGCAGTGACGGACTAGCGGGAGGAGAGACCCAGTACTTC. It codes for CASSDGLAGGETQYF. The chain couples TRBV2 to TRBJ2-5; TRBD2 matches 14 bases. Germline V gene lookup returns CDR1 SNHLY and CDR2 FYNNEI. The CDR3 has 15 residues. V was clipped by 3 bases and J by 4 bases; unmatched bases: 1. The full variable domain, completed using reference TRBV2 and TRBJ2-5, is EPEVTQTPSHQVTQMGQEVILRCVPISNHLYFYWYRQILGQKVEFLVSFYNNEISEKSEIFDDQFSVERPDGSNFTLKIRSTKLEDSAMYFCASSDGLAGGETQYFGPGTRLLVL.

This clonotype has just a few counts. V gene TRBV6-2 or TRBV6-3 combines with J gene TRBJ2-3; no definite D call. The CDR3 totals 17 residues. Germline CDR1 and CDR2: MNHEY and SVGEGT. Trimming removed 0 bases at V and 4 bases at J, with 17 bases between. CDR3 in amino acids: CASSYSYTARVSDTQYF. DNA for the CDR3: TGTGCCAGCAGTTACTCGTATACCGCTCGAGTATCAGATACGCAGTATTTT.

This clonotype was found many times. The V gene is TRBV20-1, the J gene TRBJ2-2; unclear D gene. The CDR3 has 12 residues. With 1 base removed from V and 1 base from J, the gap between germline ends came to 1 base. The germline CDR1 and CDR2 sequences are DFQATT and SNEGSKA (reference sequence). The CDR3 sequence: CSARVNTGELFF. The CDR3 nucleotides are TGCAGTGCTAGAGTGAACACCGGGGAGCTGTTTTTT.

This clonotype was recorded at least ten times. The rearrangement uses TRBV29-1 and TRBJ2-1; 10 positions match TRBD2. Germline CDR1 and CDR2: SQVTM and ANQGSEA. Unmatched junction bases numbered 13, after V lost 4 bases and J lost 4 bases. CDR3 length: 17 amino acids. CDR3 in amino acids: CSVAWASGSSPYNEQFF. DNA of the CDR3: TGCAGCGTTGCTTGGGCTAGCGGGAGTTCCCCTTACAATGAGCAGTTCTTC.

The chain uses TRBV20-1 and TRBJ1-2, with 7 bases matching TRBD1. Germline V gene sequence: CDR1 DFQATT, CDR2 SNEGSKA (reference sequence). The CDR3 totals 11 residues. V dropped 2 bases and J dropped 7; count of bases not matched to a gene: 1. In nucleotides, the CDR3 is TGCAGTGCTAGATGGGACAGTGGCTACACCTTC. Its protein product is CSARWDSGYTF.

The rearrangement uses TRBV5-1 and TRBJ2-1, with TRBD1 matching over 7 bases. V dropped 4 bases and J dropped 6; count of bases not matched to a gene: 13. This CDR3 is 16 amino acids long. Looked up from germline, CDR1 is SGHRS and CDR2 is YFSETQ. The CDR3 region has the DNA TGCGCCAGCAGCCCGGAAGGGACAGTCCCCTCCAATGAGCAGTTCTTC. Translating it yields CASSPEGTVPSNEQFF. Variable domain in full (rest from reference TRBV5-1 and TRBJ2-1): KAGVTQTPRYLIKTRGQQVTLSCSPISGHRSVSWYQQTPGQGLQFLFEYFSETQRNKGNFPGRFSGRQFSNSRSEMNVSTLELGDSALYLCASSPEGTVPSNEQFFGPGTRLTVL.

The chain joins TRBV9 to TRBJ1-1; 9 bases fit TRBD1. Per the germline V gene, CDR1 is SGDLS and CDR2 is YYNGEE. The CDR3 length is 16 residues. J lost 4 bases, V lost 7 bases, and 14 bases had no gene match. This CDR3 reads CASSPRRQGVGTEAFF. CDR3 nucleotide sequence: TGTGCCAGCTCTCCGAGGAGACAGGGGGTGGGCACTGAAGCTTTCTTT. Drawing the rest from reference TRBV9 and TRBJ1-1, the complete variable domain is DSGVTQTPKHLITATGQRVTLRCSPRSGDLSVYWYQQSLDQGLQFLIQYYNGEERAKGNILERFSAQQFPDLHSELNLSSLELGDSALYFCASSPRRQGVGTEAFFGQGTRLTVV.

Only a few counts were recorded for this clonotype. The genes are TRBV27 and TRBJ1-1, with D perhaps TRBD1 (6 bases). This CDR3 contains 15 residues. In germline, CDR1 is MNHEY, CDR2 SMNVEV (reference sequence). Trimming stripped 0 bases from V and 4 bases from J, with 12 bases between. The CDR3 coding sequence is TGTGCCAGCAGTTTATCCGTAACAGGGACCACTGAAGCTTTCTTT. Encoded protein: CASSLSVTGTTEAFF.

Many counts were recorded for this clonotype. The chain carries TRBV28 and TRBJ2-6; no definite D call. The length of the CDR3 is 16 residues. Trimming took off 6 bases at V and 0 bases at J, with 12 bases between the two ends. Per the germline V gene, CDR1 is MDHEN and CDR2 is SYDVKM. The chain's CDR3 is CASSPGEVSGANVLTF. The CDR3 DNA follows: TGTGCCAGCAGCCCCGGAGAGGTCTCTGGGGCCAACGTCCTGACTTTC.

This clonotype has ten or more counts. This chain joins TRBV15 and TRBJ2-7, with D perhaps assigned TRBD1 or TRBD2 (5 bases each). Trimming took 11 bases from V and 0 from J, leaving 17 bases between them. CDR1 is LNHNV and CDR2 is YYDKDF in the germline V gene (reference sequence). CDR3 length equals 14 residues. CDR3 bases: TGTGCCCGAAACCCAGAGGGACCCTCCTACGAGCAGTACTTC. Residues: CARNPEGPSYEQYF.

This clonotype showed up many times. This chain joins TRBV27 and TRBJ2-2; 15 nucleotides match TRBD2. Looked up from germline, CDR1 is MNHEY and CDR2 is SMNVEV (reference sequence). The V segment lost 2 bases and the J segment 4 bases; nucleotides outside the gene matches: 8. CDR3 length: 19 residues. The CDR3, as DNA: TGTGCCAGCAGTTTAGTGGGACTAGCGGGAGGCGGTAGCACCGGGGAGCTGTTTTTT. Encoded protein: CASSLVGLAGGGSTGELFF.

The genes are TRBV12-3 or TRBV12-4 and TRBJ2-7, with 7 nucleotides matching TRBD2. Germline trimming cut 3 bases from V and 4 bases from J; bases unmatched to any gene: 6. This CDR3 is built from 14 residues. The DNA for the CDR3 is TGTGCCAGCAGTTTCGAGGGAGGGCTTTACGAGCAGTACTTC. Protein product: CASSFEGGLYEQYF.

The chain has TRBV4-3 and TRBJ1-3; TRBD1 matches at 8 bases. Looked up from germline, CDR1 is LGHNA and CDR2 is YSLEER. The junction had 5 bases not matched to a gene; V was cut back by 4 bases and J by 0 bases. CDR3 length: 16 residues. CDR3 protein: CASSLQQGDSGNTIYF. In DNA form, the CDR3 reads TGCGCCAGCAGCCTACAACAGGGGGACTCTGGAAACACCATATATTTT.